In this sample, the clone carrying this T cell receptor (beta chain) turned up once. Its cognate antigen is unknown. The record originates from a study of T cell responses to AZD1222 COVID-19 vaccine. This CDR3 comprises 15 residues. The V end lost 2 bases, the J end lost 7 bases, and 15 bases lay between the germline ends. CDR1 and CDR2 (germline): MDHEN, SYDVKM. Regarding the study as a whole: Across spike, vaccine-associated CD4 TCRs were found, dominant at 160-218 and 743-854.

Data came from immunoSEQ multiplex PCR; TCRdb stores just in-frame clones and leaves some out. The table records 110,000 to 150,000 clones, 88% of them present only once. The source was peripheral blood, collected on day 0 of AZD1222 vaccination. J is TRBJ2-1 and V is TRBV28; either TRBD1 or TRBD2 may fit D (5 bases each). The origin of this receptor is an adult in good health. In nucleotides, the CDR3 is TGTGCCAGCAGTTTAACGGGGCGGTTTAGTAATGAGCAGTTCTTC. Protein product: CASSLTGRFSNEQFF.